This TCR beta chain was profiled in a study of blood T cells in healthy people across ages. This CDR3 comprises 14 residues. CDR1 SGHRS and CDR2 YFSETQ come from the germline V gene. Between the trimmed V and J ends, which lost 4 bases and 5 bases, there was a span of 15 bases. Sample-barcoded 5' priming and a J-beta primer mix drove a second PCR of roughly 7 to 11 cycles. TCRdb analysed the 5' RACE reads with MiXCR anew, one entry per CDR3 protein. The table has 1.5 million to 2 million distinct CDR3 sequences, under 30% seen once. This clonotype was counted many times. Sequencing was done on a sample of blood. The source is a woman aged 25 to 45 in good health. The rearrangement uses TRBV5-1 and TRBJ2-5, with D possibly being TRBD1 or TRBD2 (6 bases each). The chain's CDR3 is CASSEDSRGETQYF. In DNA, the CDR3 is TGCGCCAGCAGCGAGGACAGCCGGGGGGAGACCCAGTACTTC.